Listed below are T cell receptor beta chains from one sample, sequenced in a study of Graves' ophthalmopathy and Graves' hyperthyroidism. TCRdb reanalysed the multiplex PCR reads using MiXCR and keeps one entry per CDR3 protein. The sample carries approximately 540,000 distinct CDR3 sequences, roughly 40% recorded once. The sequenced material came from peripheral blood or thyroid tissue (not recorded which). These receptors were obtained from an adult man with Graves' hyperthyroidism. CDR3s include the opening cysteine and the closing phenylalanine or tryptophan. Each record gives: V gene, clone size, D gene, J gene, CDR3 DNA, CDR3 protein. The D gene is left open where the match is weak. Not all rows give a size; the values are once, few, many and, for expanded clones, a class.

V gene: TRBV4-2; clone size: once; D gene: -; J gene: TRBJ2-5; CDR3 DNA: TGTGCCAGCAGCCAAGATCAGGGAAGGGCCGGGGAGACCCAGTACTTC; CDR3 protein: CASSQDQGRAGETQYF
V gene: TRBV7-9; clone size: many; D gene: -; J gene: TRBJ2-2; CDR3 DNA: TGTGCCAGCAGTCCCCCTACGACACAGGGAGCGGGGGAGCTGTTTTTT; CDR3 protein: CASSPPTTQGAGELFF
V gene: TRBV7-2; clone size: -; D gene: -; J gene: TRBJ1-2; CDR3 DNA: TGTGCCAGCAGCCAAGAAATGGGCACAGGGATAAACTATGGCTACACCTTC; CDR3 protein: CASSQEMGTGINYGYTF
V gene: TRBV7-9; clone size: -; D gene: -; J gene: TRBJ1-5; CDR3 DNA: TGTGCCAGCAGCGTGGTGAGAGGTGGGGAGACCCAGCATTTT; CDR3 protein: CASSVVRGGETQHF
V gene: TRBV29-1; clone size: -; D gene: TRBD2; J gene: TRBJ2-5; CDR3 DNA: TGCAGCGTCACGCCGGCGGGGGGGCGAGAGACCCAGTACTTC; CDR3 protein: CSVTPAGGRETQYF
V gene: TRBV12-3/TRBV12-4; clone size: many; D gene: -; J gene: TRBJ2-2; CDR3 DNA: TGTGCCAGCAGTTCTCGGCTAGCGAACACCGGGGAGCTGTTTTTT; CDR3 protein: CASSSRLANTGELFF
V gene: TRBV2; clone size: few; D gene: TRBD2; J gene: TRBJ2-5; CDR3 DNA: TGTGCCAGCAGGACAGCGGGGGAGACCCAGTACTTC; CDR3 protein: CASRTAGETQYF
V gene: TRBV5-4; clone size: many; D gene: TRBD2; J gene: TRBJ2-2; CDR3 DNA: TGTGCCAGCAGCTTGGATGGCGGGGGGCGGGCCGGGGAGCTGTTTTTT; CDR3 protein: CASSLDGGGRAGELFF
V gene: TRBV6-5; clone size: -; D gene: -; J gene: TRBJ2-3; CDR3 DNA: TGTGCCAGCAACCACGGTGGAACGCAGTATTTT; CDR3 protein: CASNHGGTQYF
V gene: TRBV29-1; clone size: -; D gene: TRBD1; J gene: TRBJ2-2; CDR3 DNA: TGCAGCTCCCCGGGACAGGGGAAGACCGGGGAGCTGTTTTTT; CDR3 protein: CSSPGQGKTGELFF
V gene: TRBV24-1; clone size: -; D gene: -; J gene: TRBJ2-7; CDR3 DNA: TGTGCCACCAGTGATTGGGCCGGGGAGCAGTACTTC; CDR3 protein: CATSDWAGEQYF
V gene: TRBV6-1; clone size: -; D gene: TRBD2; J gene: TRBJ2-3; CDR3 DNA: TGTGCCAGCAGTGAAATAAGGGCTAGCGGGAGCCTTAGGGGGCAGTATTTT; CDR3 protein: CASSEIRASGSLRGQYF
V gene: TRBV12-3/TRBV12-4; clone size: -; D gene: -; J gene: TRBJ2-2; CDR3 DNA: TGTGCCAGCAGCGTTGGGATTAGTGTGGACACCGGGGAGCTGTTTTTT; CDR3 protein: CASSVGISVDTGELFF
V gene: TRBV20-1; clone size: many; D gene: -; J gene: TRBJ1-6; CDR3 DNA: TGCAGTGCTAGAGGACCGAATTCACCCCTCCACTTT; CDR3 protein: CSARGPNSPLHF
V gene: TRBV7-8; clone size: many; D gene: -; J gene: TRBJ1-5; CDR3 DNA: TGTGCCAGCAGCTTGGGACATGATCAGCCCCAGCATTTT; CDR3 protein: CASSLGHDQPQHF
V gene: TRBV29-1; clone size: many; D gene: TRBD1; J gene: TRBJ2-6; CDR3 DNA: TGCAGCGTTGAGGGGCAGGGGGCGCCTGGGGCCAACGTCCTGACTTTC; CDR3 protein: CSVEGQGAPGANVLTF
V gene: TRBV14; clone size: many; D gene: -; J gene: TRBJ1-3; CDR3 DNA: TGTGCCAGCAGCCATTCCGTGGTAGATGGAAACACCATATATTTT; CDR3 protein: CASSHSVVDGNTIYF
V gene: TRBV24-1; clone size: -; D gene: -; J gene: TRBJ2-2; CDR3 DNA: TGTGCCACCAGTGACCATGAGACAGGTGATAGGTATTTT; CDR3 protein: CATSDHETGDRYF
V gene: TRBV10-3; clone size: -; D gene: -; J gene: TRBJ2-5; CDR3 DNA: TGTGCCATCAGTGTGGTGGCCGGGGAGACCCAGTACTTC; CDR3 protein: CAISVVAGETQYF
V gene: TRBV3-1; clone size: -; D gene: TRBD2; J gene: TRBJ2-3; CDR3 DNA: TGTGCCAGCAGCCAAGAGGCGTGGCGGGAGGACACAGATACGCAGTATTTT; CDR3 protein: CASSQEAWREDTDTQYF
V gene: TRBV5-1; clone size: -; D gene: TRBD1; J gene: TRBJ1-4; CDR3 DNA: TGCGCCAGCAGCCCGGGGGGACAGCCGGGGGAAAAACTGTTTTTT; CDR3 protein: CASSPGGQPGEKLFF
V gene: TRBV7-9; clone size: -; D gene: -; J gene: TRBJ2-1; CDR3 DNA: TGTGCCAGCAGCGTCGGGGGAGGCCCCTCCTACAATGAGCAGTTCTTC; CDR3 protein: CASSVGGGPSYNEQFF
V gene: TRBV12-3/TRBV12-4; clone size: many; D gene: -; J gene: TRBJ2-7; CDR3 DNA: TGTGCCAGCCGGGGCAGGGGCTACGAGCAGTACTTC; CDR3 protein: CASRGRGYEQYF
V gene: TRBV10-2; clone size: many; D gene: TRBD2; J gene: TRBJ2-7; CDR3 DNA: TGCGCCAGCAGTGATAGCGGGAGTGGCTACGAGCAGTACTTC; CDR3 protein: CASSDSGSGYEQYF
V gene: TRBV5-6; clone size: few; D gene: -; J gene: TRBJ2-2; CDR3 DNA: TGTGCCAGCAGCGTGGTCGGGGAGCTGTTTTTT; CDR3 protein: CASSVVGELFF
V gene: TRBV7-2; clone size: many; D gene: TRBD1; J gene: TRBJ2-7; CDR3 DNA: TGTGCCAGCAGTTTCGACAGGGATTACTCCTACGAGCAGTACTTC; CDR3 protein: CASSFDRDYSYEQYF
V gene: TRBV6-1; clone size: many; D gene: -; J gene: TRBJ2-7; CDR3 DNA: TGTGCCACCTTAAAAGGGGGATCCTACGAGCAGTACTTC; CDR3 protein: CATLKGGSYEQYF
V gene: TRBV11-2; clone size: -; D gene: TRBD2; J gene: TRBJ2-2; CDR3 DNA: TGTGCCAGCAGCTCGCCAACTAGCGGGAGAACGACCGGGGAGCTGTTTTTT; CDR3 protein: CASSSPTSGRTTGELFF
V gene: TRBV19; clone size: -; D gene: -; J gene: TRBJ2-7; CDR3 DNA: TGTGCCAGTAGTCCGGGAGGGACAGGTCGGTTCAGCCACGAGCAGTACTTC; CDR3 protein: CASSPGGTGRFSHEQYF
V gene: TRBV28; clone size: -; D gene: -; J gene: TRBJ2-5; CDR3 DNA: TGTGCCAGCAGTGTCCGCGGGGGCGTAGAGACCCAGTACTTC; CDR3 protein: CASSVRGGVETQYF
V gene: TRBV5-1; clone size: -; D gene: TRBD1; J gene: TRBJ1-2; CDR3 DNA: TGCGCCAGCAGCGTGACAGGGGGCAGCTTTGCCTATGGCTACACCTTC; CDR3 protein: CASSVTGGSFAYGYTF
V gene: TRBV7-8; clone size: -; D gene: -; J gene: TRBJ2-5; CDR3 DNA: TGTGCCACAGAGACACTTCAAGAGACCCAGTACTTC; CDR3 protein: CATETLQETQYF
V gene: TRBV7-9; clone size: -; D gene: TRBD2; J gene: TRBJ2-7; CDR3 DNA: TGTGCCAGCAGCTTAGAGGGAGGGGAGTTCGTCGAGCAGTACTTC; CDR3 protein: CASSLEGGEFVEQYF
V gene: TRBV24-1; clone size: many; D gene: -; J gene: TRBJ2-2; CDR3 DNA: TGTGCCACCACCGGAGGGAGTACGACCGGGGAGCTGTTTTTT; CDR3 protein: CATTGGSTTGELFF
V gene: TRBV7-9; clone size: -; D gene: TRBD2; J gene: TRBJ2-1; CDR3 DNA: TGTGCCAGCAGCTTAGGTGCGGGGGGGGCGGCCTACAATGAGCAGTTCTTC; CDR3 protein: CASSLGAGGAAYNEQFF
V gene: TRBV12-3/TRBV12-4; clone size: -; D gene: TRBD2; J gene: TRBJ2-3; CDR3 DNA: TGTGCCAGCAGTTTAGCGGGACTAGTGACAGATACGCAGTATTTT; CDR3 protein: CASSLAGLVTDTQYF
V gene: TRBV7-2; clone size: many; D gene: -; J gene: TRBJ1-4; CDR3 DNA: TGTGCCAGCAGCTTAGCGGGGCCCAATGAAAAACTGTTTTTT; CDR3 protein: CASSLAGPNEKLFF
V gene: TRBV7-8; clone size: -; D gene: TRBD2; J gene: TRBJ2-5; CDR3 DNA: TGTGCCAGCAGCTTAGTAGCGGGTACCCAGTACTTC; CDR3 protein: CASSLVAGTQYF
V gene: TRBV29-1; clone size: -; D gene: -; J gene: TRBJ2-7; CDR3 DNA: TGCAGCTTAGCGAAAGGGGCCTACGAGCAGTACTTC; CDR3 protein: CSLAKGAYEQYF
V gene: TRBV25-1; clone size: -; D gene: TRBD2; J gene: TRBJ2-6; CDR3 DNA: TGTGCCAGCAGTTCTCTAGCGGGAGCTGGGGCCAACGTCCTGACTTTC; CDR3 protein: CASSSLAGAGANVLTF
V gene: TRBV20-1; clone size: many; D gene: TRBD2; J gene: TRBJ2-5; CDR3 DNA: TGCAGTGCTAGCGCGGGAGGAGGAGAAGAGACCCAGTACTTC; CDR3 protein: CSASAGGGEETQYF
V gene: TRBV10-3; clone size: -; D gene: TRBD1; J gene: TRBJ1-5; CDR3 DNA: TGTGCCATCAGTGCCGGGACAGGGGTAAATCAGCCCCAGCATTTT; CDR3 protein: CAISAGTGVNQPQHF
V gene: TRBV2; clone size: few; D gene: TRBD1; J gene: TRBJ2-3; CDR3 DNA: TGTGCCAGCCGTCGTGATGGACAGGGGAAGTACACAGATACGCAGTATTTT; CDR3 protein: CASRRDGQGKYTDTQYF
V gene: TRBV12-3/TRBV12-4; clone size: few; D gene: TRBD1; J gene: TRBJ1-5; CDR3 DNA: TGTGCCAGCAGAGAACAGGGGGCCGGCAATCAGCCCCAGCATTTT; CDR3 protein: CASREQGAGNQPQHF
V gene: TRBV5-4; clone size: -; D gene: TRBD1; J gene: TRBJ1-2; CDR3 DNA: TGTGCCAGCAGCTTATTTTCAGGGGGCGTTGGCAACACCTTC; CDR3 protein: CASSLFSGGVGNTF
V gene: TRBV29-1; clone size: -; D gene: -; J gene: TRBJ1-4; CDR3 DNA: TGCAGCGTTGCAGGGTTTGGAAGAGAAAAACTGTTTTTT; CDR3 protein: CSVAGFGREKLFF
V gene: TRBV27; clone size: few; D gene: TRBD1; J gene: TRBJ1-2; CDR3 DNA: TGTGCCAGCAGTTTGAGAGCGGGACAGAGAAACTATGGCTACACCTTC; CDR3 protein: CASSLRAGQRNYGYTF
V gene: TRBV5-1; clone size: many; D gene: -; J gene: TRBJ2-7; CDR3 DNA: TGCGCCAGCAGCTTGCTGGGGGCAAGCTCCTACGAGCAGTACTTC; CDR3 protein: CASSLLGASSYEQYF